The 5 T cell receptor beta chains below come from one sample, sequenced in a study of beta chain features in type 1 diabetes. Their antigens remain unidentified. Whole-study findings and limits: Moderately but significantly shorter TCRB CDR3s were found in Type 1 diabetes patients in all four CD4+ subsets.

The entirety of the isolated RNA underwent reverse transcription, so expressed TCRB transcripts were sequenced. Data came from immunoSEQ multiplex PCR; TCRdb stores just in-frame clones and leaves some out. This table has around 170,000 clones, around 9.7% appearing once. The sequencing input was central memory CD4+ T cells from blood. These receptors came from a young woman with type 1 diabetes.

The rearrangement uses TRBV27 and TRBJ2-2, with D uncertain. Germline-derived CDR1 and CDR2 are MNHEY and SMNVEV (reference sequence). V dropped 2 bases and J dropped 3 bases, with 7 bases sitting between them. The CDR3 has 14 residues. CDR3 protein: CASSLNSDTGELFF. The CDR3 region has the DNA TGTGCCAGCAGTTTAAATTCGGACACCGGGGAGCTGTTTTTT.

This clone has more than one count but fewer than ten. The chain links TRBV9 to TRBJ2-3; TRBD2 aligns across 13 bases. Trimming cost V 2 bases and J 3 bases; bases outside gene matches: 0. The germline V gene has CDR1 SGDLS and CDR2 YYNGEE. The CDR3 is made up of 15 amino acids. In DNA form, the CDR3 reads TGTGCCAGCAGCGTGGGACTAGCGGGAACAGATACGCAGTATTTT. This encodes CASSVGLAGTDTQYF.

This clone showed up just a few times. This chain uses TRBV4-1 with TRBJ1-2; the match to TRBD1 covers 8 bases. From germline, CDR1 is MGHRA and CDR2 YSYEKL. The CDR3 is 14 residues long. Trimming removed 7 bases from V and 2 bases from J; junction bases left unmatched: 6. The CDR3, as DNA: TGCGCCAGCAACAACAGGGGGAAGAACTATGGCTACACCTTC. Translating it yields CASNNRGKNYGYTF.

The chain links TRBV5-4 to TRBJ2-1; D not resolved. The CDR3 runs 12 residues. The ends were cut back, 0 bases at V and 15 bases at J, with 13 bases in the middle. Per germline, CDR1 SGHNT and CDR2 YYREEE (reference sequence). The CDR3 protein is CASSLGSSRWFF. For the CDR3, the DNA is TGTGCCAGCAGCTTGGGTTCGTCTCGGTGGTTCTTC.

In its sample, this clone was seen a few times. V usage is TRBV7-8 and J usage is TRBJ2-1; D is perhaps TRBD2 (6 bases). V shed 1 base and J shed 4 bases, with 11 bases lying between them. The germline V gene has CDR1 SGHVS and CDR2 FQNEAQ. The CDR3 length is 15 residues. The CDR3 region is CASSLGGDMYNEQFF. DNA for the CDR3: TGTGCCAGCAGCTTAGGGGGGGATATGTACAATGAGCAGTTCTTC.